This T cell receptor beta chain was documented in a study of human T cells and chemical hapten exposure. TCRdb fed the RACE reads into MiXCR, producing one record per CDR3 protein. This table holds approximately 81,000 distinct CDR3 sequences, approximately 8.6% found once. As for time point: healthy volunteer bleed at 6 weeks. Someone pulled total RNA out of unfractionated whole blood. The germline V gene encodes CDR1 SSHAT and CDR2 FNYEAQ (reference sequence). The CDR3 runs to 14 residues. V lost 5 bases to trimming and J lost 1 base, with 11 bases between them. The sample comprised whole blood. The receptor comes from a male donor in good health. Some clones in this sample may be carry-over from other donors' samples. The genes are TRBV7-7 and TRBJ2-5; D perhaps matches TRBD2 (6 bases). The CDR3 DNA sequence: TGTGCCAGCAGCCGCCCGGGAGCCCAAGAGACCCAGTACTTC. Its translation: CASSRPGAQETQYF.